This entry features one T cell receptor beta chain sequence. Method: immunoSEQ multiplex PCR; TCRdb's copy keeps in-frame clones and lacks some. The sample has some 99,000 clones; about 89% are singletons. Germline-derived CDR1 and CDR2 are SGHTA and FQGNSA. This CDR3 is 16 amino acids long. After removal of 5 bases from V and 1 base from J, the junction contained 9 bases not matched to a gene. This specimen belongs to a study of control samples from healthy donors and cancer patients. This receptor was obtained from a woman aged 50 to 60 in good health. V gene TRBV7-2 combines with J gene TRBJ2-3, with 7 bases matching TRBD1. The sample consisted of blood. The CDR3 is CASSTTTGFGTDTQYF. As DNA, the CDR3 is TGTGCCAGCAGCACAACGACAGGGTTCGGCACAGATACGCAGTATTTT.